This TCR beta chain came from a study of technical replicates of blood from four donors. CDR1 and CDR2 (germline): GTSNPN, SVGIG (reference sequence). After removal of 4 bases from V and 9 bases from J, the junction contained 10 bases not matched to a gene. The CDR3 spans 14 residues. Repertoires were generated with immunoSEQ multiplex PCR, while TCRdb's copy carries only in-frame clones and drops some. Here the sample spans 60,000 to 85,000 clones, over 85% being singletons. The gene calls are TRBV30 and TRBJ1-2, with 11 bases fitting TRBD1. This TCR derives from a human donor in good health. Material for sequencing was T cells isolated from PBMCs. The CDR3 reads CAWNGQGAKVRYTF. The CDR3 DNA follows: TGTGCCTGGAACGGACAGGGGGCGAAGGTACGCTACACCTTC.